This T cell receptor (beta chain) was recorded in a study of blood T cell repertoires in COVID-19. Across the study: Collection of acute and convalescent COVID-19 samples took place in the United States, Italy and Spain.

The CDR3 spans 12 residues. CDR1 and CDR2 from the germline V gene are SGHDT and YYEEEE. The V end was cut by 1 base, the J end by 7 bases, with 7 bases between. Generated by immunoSEQ multiplex PCR, the TCRdb table keeps only in-frame clones and is missing some. Here the sample spans 110,000 to 150,000 clones, 82% being singletons. The sequence derives from a woman aged 80 or over with acute or convalescent COVID-19. The sample taken for sequencing was peripheral blood. The chain combines TRBV5-6 with TRBJ2-3, with D tentatively TRBD2 (5 bases). CDR3 loop: CASSLPGNTQYF. The DNA of the CDR3 is TGTGCCAGCAGCTTGCCGGGAAATACGCAGTATTTT.